This T cell receptor beta chain was sequenced for a study of blood T cell repertoires in COVID-19. Study background: The United States, Italy and Spain supplied acute and convalescent COVID-19 samples. Sources were T cells, B-cell-depleted T cells, or PBMCs; the material itself was cDNA or gDNA.

This clone was found once. Original methodology: Reference gene primer amplification in the assay estimated nucleated cell counts. Profiled with immunoSEQ multiplex PCR; TCRdb holds only in-frame clones, not every one. From that table come the V and J calls and clone size; the DNA was used to work out D and trimming. The sample has over 80,000 clones; approximately 90% are singletons. The CDR3 is 16 amino acids. The germline V gene has CDR1 MNHEY and CDR2 SVGAGI. J gave up 8 bases and V 2 bases, and 9 bases lay outside the gene matches. The V gene is TRBV6-5, the J gene TRBJ1-4, with TRBD1 matching over 9 bases. Sequenced sample: peripheral blood. This clonotype was obtained from a middle-aged man with acute or convalescent COVID-19. The CDR3 DNA sequence: TGTGCCAGCAGTTACGATTGGGGACAGGGAACGGAAAAACTGTTTTTT. Its translation is CASSYDWGQGTEKLFF.